This TCR beta chain stems from a study of early T cells in non-severe SARS-CoV-2 infection. This clonotype appeared a few times. Germline CDR1 is MDHEN and CDR2 is SYDVKM. V lost 2 bases to trimming and J lost 7 bases, with 17 bases between them. This CDR3 spans 15 amino acids. Unique molecular identifiers were added to individual cDNA molecules. TCRdb fed the 5' RACE reads into MiXCR, producing one record per CDR3 protein. The data hold tens of thousands of distinct CDR3 sequences, with about 14% observed a single time. V usage is TRBV28 and J usage is TRBJ1-2; no reliable D call. This TCR was sampled from an adult who was a healthcare worker with PCR-confirmed SARS-CoV-2 infection or an uninfected control (not recorded which). The sample consisted of whole blood, taken at baseline. Here the CDR3 reads CASSLNLSGNRGYTF. In DNA, the CDR3 is TGTGCCAGCAGTTTAAACTTGTCCGGCAATCGTGGCTACACCTTC.